This T cell receptor beta chain emerged from a study of blood T cell repertoires in COVID-19. The wider study: COVID-19 samples collected from the United States, Italy and Spain covered acute and convalescent phases.

Clones were read by immunoSEQ multiplex PCR, and TCRdb kept only the in-frame ones, dropping some. The sample has around 200,000 clones, roughly 89% seen once. The germline gives CDR1 SGHAT, CDR2 FQDESV (reference sequence). V lost 2 bases to trimming and J lost 2 bases; unmatched junction nucleotides: 3. The CDR3 has 14 amino acids. The material sequenced was peripheral blood. The chain couples TRBV11-1 to TRBJ2-7; TRBD1 matches at 7 bases. The receptor was isolated from a man aged 40-49 years with acute or convalescent COVID-19. This CDR3 reads CASSLQGQTYEQYF. The CDR3 bases are TGTGCCAGCAGCTTACAGGGACAGACCTACGAGCAGTACTTC.